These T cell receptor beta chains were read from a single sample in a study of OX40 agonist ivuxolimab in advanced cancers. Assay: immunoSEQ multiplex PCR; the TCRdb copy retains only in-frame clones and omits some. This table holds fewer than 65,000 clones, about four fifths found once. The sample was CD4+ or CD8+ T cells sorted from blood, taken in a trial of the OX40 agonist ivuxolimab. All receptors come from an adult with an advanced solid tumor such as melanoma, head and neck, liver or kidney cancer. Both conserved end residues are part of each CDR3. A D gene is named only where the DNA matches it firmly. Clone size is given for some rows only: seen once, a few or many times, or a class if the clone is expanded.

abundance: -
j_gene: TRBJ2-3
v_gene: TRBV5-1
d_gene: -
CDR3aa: CASSLVGSLLKADTQYF
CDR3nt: TGCGCCAGCAGCTTGGTTGGAAGCCTCTTGAAGGCAGATACGCAGTATTTT

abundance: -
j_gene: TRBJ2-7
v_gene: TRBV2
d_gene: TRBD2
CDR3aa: CASSEWRERYEQYF
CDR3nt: TGTGCCAGCAGTGAATGGCGGGAGAGGTACGAGCAGTACTTC

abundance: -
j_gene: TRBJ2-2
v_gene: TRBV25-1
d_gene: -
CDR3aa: CASSESWGLDTGELFF
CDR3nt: TGTGCCAGCAGTGAATCTTGGGGATTAGACACCGGGGAGCTGTTTTTT

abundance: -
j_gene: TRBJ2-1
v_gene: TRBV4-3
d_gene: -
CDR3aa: CASSQGSSYNEQFF
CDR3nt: TGCGCCAGCAGCCAAGGGAGCTCCTACAATGAGCAGTTCTTC

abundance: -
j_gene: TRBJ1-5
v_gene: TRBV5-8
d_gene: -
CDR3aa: CASTRQNSNQPQHF
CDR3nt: TGTGCCAGCACCCGACAGAATAGCAATCAGCCCCAGCATTTT

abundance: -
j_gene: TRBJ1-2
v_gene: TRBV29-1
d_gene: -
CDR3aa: CSVESGRGWGGYTF
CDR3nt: TGCAGCGTTGAATCCGGCAGGGGTTGGGGTGGCTACACCTTC

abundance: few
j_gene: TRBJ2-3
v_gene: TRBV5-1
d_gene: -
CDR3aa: CASSYRDTTDTQYF
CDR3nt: TGCGCCAGCAGCTACCGGGACACCACAGATACGCAGTATTTT

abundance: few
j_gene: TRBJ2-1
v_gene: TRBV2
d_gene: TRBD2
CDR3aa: CARGGSYNEQFF
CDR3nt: TGTGCCAGGGGAGGGTCCTACAATGAGCAGTTCTTC

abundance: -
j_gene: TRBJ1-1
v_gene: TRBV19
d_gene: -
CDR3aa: CASSKVVSTEAFF
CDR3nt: TGTGCCAGTAGCAAAGTTGTAAGCACTGAAGCTTTCTTT

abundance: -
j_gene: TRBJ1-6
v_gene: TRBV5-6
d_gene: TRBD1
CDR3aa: CASSLEGTGGSLHF
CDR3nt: TGTGCCAGCAGCTTGGAAGGGACAGGGGGTTCCCTCCACTTT

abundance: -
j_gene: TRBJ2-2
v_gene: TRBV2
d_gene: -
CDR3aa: CASSRRAGVDTGELFF
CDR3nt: TGTGCCAGCAGTAGGCGGGCCGGAGTAGACACCGGGGAGCTGTTTTTT

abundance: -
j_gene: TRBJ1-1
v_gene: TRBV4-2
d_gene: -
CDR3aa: CASSQDSRLVAEAFF
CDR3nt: TGTGCCAGCAGCCAAGATTCAAGATTGGTGGCTGAAGCTTTCTTT

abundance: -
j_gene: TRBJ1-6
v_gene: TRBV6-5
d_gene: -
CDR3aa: CASSGGSSYNSPLHF
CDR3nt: TGTGCCAGCAGTGGCGGGAGCTCCTATAATTCACCCCTCCACTTT

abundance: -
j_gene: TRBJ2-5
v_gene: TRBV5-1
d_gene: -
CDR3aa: CASSLRTELQETQYF
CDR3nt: TGCGCCAGCAGCTTACGGACAGAGTTACAAGAGACCCAGTACTTC

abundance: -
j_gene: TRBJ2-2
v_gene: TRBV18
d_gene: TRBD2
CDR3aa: CASSTKGLAGGWTGELFF
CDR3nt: TGTGCCAGCTCAACTAAGGGACTAGCGGGAGGATGGACCGGGGAGCTGTTTTTT

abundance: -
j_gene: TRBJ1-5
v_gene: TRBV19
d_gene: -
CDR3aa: CASSIAPNQPQHF
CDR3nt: TGTGCCAGTAGTATTGCCCCCAATCAGCCCCAGCATTTT

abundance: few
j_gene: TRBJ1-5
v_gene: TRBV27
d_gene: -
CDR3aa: CASSLGVGQPQHF
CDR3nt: TGTGCCAGCAGTTTAGGGGTTGGACAGCCCCAGCATTTT

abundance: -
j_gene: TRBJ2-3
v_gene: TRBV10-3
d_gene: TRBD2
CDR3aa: CAISPKASGSDTQYF
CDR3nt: TGTGCCATCTCCCCTAAGGCTAGCGGGAGTGATACGCAGTATTTT

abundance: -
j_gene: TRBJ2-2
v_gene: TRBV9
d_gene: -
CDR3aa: CASSVAVRGTGELFF
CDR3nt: TGTGCCAGCAGCGTAGCTGTCCGGGGGACCGGGGAGCTGTTTTTT

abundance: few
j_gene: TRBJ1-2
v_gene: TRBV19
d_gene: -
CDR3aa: CASSIQLNYGYTF
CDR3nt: TGTGCCAGTAGTATTCAGCTTAACTATGGCTACACCTTC

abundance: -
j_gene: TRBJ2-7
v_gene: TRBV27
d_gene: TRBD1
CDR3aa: CASRGPGQGLNEQYF
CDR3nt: TGTGCCAGCAGGGGACCGGGACAGGGACTGAACGAGCAGTACTTC

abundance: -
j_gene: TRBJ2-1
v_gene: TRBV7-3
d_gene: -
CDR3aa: CASSPDGSEQFF
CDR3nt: TGTGCCAGCAGCCCCGACGGGAGTGAGCAGTTCTTC

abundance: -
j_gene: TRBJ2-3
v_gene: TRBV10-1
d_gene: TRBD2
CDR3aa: CANSGRGTDTQYF
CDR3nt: TGCGCCAATAGCGGGAGAGGCACAGATACGCAGTATTTT

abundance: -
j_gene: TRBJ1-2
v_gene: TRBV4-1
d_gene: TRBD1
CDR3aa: CASSPGTGAGGGYTF
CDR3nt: TGCGCCAGCAGTCCCGGAACGGGAGCAGGGGGTGGCTACACCTTC

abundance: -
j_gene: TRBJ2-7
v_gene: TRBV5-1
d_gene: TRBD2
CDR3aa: CASSLVAGGPYEQYF
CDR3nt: TGCGCCAGCAGCTTGGTAGCGGGAGGGCCCTACGAGCAGTACTTC

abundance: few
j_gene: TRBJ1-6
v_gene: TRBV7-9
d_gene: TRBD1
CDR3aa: CASSHGQGQGSNSPLHF
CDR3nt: TGTGCCAGCAGCCACGGTCAGGGACAGGGTAGTAATTCACCCCTCCACTTT

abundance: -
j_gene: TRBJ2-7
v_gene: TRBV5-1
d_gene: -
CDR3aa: CASSLAAGTSYEQYF
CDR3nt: TGCGCCAGCAGCTTGGCGGCAGGAACCTCCTACGAGCAGTACTTC

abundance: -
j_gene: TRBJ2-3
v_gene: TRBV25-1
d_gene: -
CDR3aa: CASSFRDLRTDTQYF
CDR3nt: TGTGCCAGCAGTTTCCGGGATCTACGCACAGATACGCAGTATTTT

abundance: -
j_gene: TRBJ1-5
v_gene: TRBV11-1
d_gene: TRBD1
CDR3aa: CASSSGGQPQHF
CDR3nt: TGTGCCAGCAGCTCAGGGGGTCAGCCCCAGCATTTT

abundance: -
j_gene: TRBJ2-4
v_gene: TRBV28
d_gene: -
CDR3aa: CASSLGPSGAKNIQYF
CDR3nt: TGTGCCAGCAGTCTCGGGCCCTCCGGTGCCAAAAACATTCAGTACTTC

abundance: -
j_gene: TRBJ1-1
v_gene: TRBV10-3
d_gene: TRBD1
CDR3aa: CATRTGATEAFF
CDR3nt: TGTGCCACCCGGACAGGGGCCACTGAAGCTTTCTTT

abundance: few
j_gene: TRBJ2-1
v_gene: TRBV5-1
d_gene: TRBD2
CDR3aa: CASTELAGAYNEQFF
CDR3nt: TGCGCCAGCACCGAACTAGCGGGGGCCTACAATGAGCAGTTCTTC

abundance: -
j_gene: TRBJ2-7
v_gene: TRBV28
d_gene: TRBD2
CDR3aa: CASSWGGGAYEQYF
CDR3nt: TGTGCCAGCAGTTGGGGCGGGGGGGCCTACGAGCAGTACTTC

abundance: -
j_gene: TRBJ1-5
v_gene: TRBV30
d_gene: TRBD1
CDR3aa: CAWGGTGEQPQHF
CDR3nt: TGTGCCTGGGGCGGGACAGGGGAACAGCCCCAGCATTTT

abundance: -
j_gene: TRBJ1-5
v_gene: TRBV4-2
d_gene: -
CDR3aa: CASSQDSGNQPQHF
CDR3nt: TGTGCCAGCAGCCAAGACAGCGGGAATCAGCCCCAGCATTTT

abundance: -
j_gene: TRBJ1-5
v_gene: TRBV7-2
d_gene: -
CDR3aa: CASSLGALGLGQPQHF
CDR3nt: TGTGCCAGCAGCTTAGGGGCCCTGGGCCTAGGTCAGCCCCAGCATTTT

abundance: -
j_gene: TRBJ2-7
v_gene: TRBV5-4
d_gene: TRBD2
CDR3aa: CASSDRRGSIYEQYF
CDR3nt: TGTGCCAGCAGCGACCGGCGGGGGTCAATCTACGAGCAGTACTTC

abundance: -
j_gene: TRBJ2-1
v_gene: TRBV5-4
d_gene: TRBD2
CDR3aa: CASSRTSGGYNEQFF
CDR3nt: TGTGCCAGCAGTCGGACTAGCGGGGGTTACAATGAGCAGTTCTTC

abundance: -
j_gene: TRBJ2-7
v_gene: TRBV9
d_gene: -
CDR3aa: CASSVDIGGFDEQYF
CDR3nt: TGTGCCAGCAGCGTAGATATCGGCGGGTTTGACGAGCAGTACTTC

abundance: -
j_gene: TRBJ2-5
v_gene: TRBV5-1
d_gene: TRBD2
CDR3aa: CASSLGTSGQETQYF
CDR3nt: TGCGCCAGCAGCTTGGGCACTAGCGGACAAGAGACCCAGTACTTC

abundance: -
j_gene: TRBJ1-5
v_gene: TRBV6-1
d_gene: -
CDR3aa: CASTPGASTWSAQHF
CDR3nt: TGTGCCAGCACACCGGGGGCCTCCACCTGGTCAGCCCAGCATTTT